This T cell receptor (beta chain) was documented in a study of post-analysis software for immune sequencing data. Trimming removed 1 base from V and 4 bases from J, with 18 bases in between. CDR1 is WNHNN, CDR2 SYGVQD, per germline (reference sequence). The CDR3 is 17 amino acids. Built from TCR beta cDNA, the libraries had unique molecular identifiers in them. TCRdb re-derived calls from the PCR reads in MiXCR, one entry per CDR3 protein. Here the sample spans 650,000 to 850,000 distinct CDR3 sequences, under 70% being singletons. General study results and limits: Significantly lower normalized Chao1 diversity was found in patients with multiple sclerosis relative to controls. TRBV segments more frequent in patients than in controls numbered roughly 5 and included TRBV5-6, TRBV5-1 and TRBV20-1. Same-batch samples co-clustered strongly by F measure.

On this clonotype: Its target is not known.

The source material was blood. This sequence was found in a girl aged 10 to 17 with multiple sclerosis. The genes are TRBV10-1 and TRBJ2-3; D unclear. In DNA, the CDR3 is TGCGCCAGCAGTGAGTATTGCCCTGGAAGAATGGCAGATACGCAGTATTTT. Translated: CASSEYCPGRMADTQYF.